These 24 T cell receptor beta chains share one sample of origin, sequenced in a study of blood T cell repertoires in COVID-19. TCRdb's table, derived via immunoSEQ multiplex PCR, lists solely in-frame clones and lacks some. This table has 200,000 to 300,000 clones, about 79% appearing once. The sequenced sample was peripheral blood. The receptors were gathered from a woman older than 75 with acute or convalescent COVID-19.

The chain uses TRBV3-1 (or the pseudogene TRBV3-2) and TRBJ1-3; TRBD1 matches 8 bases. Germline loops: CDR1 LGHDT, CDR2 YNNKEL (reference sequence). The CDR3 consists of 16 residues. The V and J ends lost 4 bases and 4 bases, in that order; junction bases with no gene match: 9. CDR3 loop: CASSPGQGKGGNTIYF. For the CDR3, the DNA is TGTGCCAGCAGCCCCGGACAGGGAAAGGGAGGAAACACCATATATTTT.

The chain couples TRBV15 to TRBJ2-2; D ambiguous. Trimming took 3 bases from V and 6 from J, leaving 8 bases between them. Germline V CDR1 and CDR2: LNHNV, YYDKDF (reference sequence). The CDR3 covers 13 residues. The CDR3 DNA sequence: TGTGCCACCAGCAGGTATCTCGCCGGGGAGCTGTTTTTT. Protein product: CATSRYLAGELFF.

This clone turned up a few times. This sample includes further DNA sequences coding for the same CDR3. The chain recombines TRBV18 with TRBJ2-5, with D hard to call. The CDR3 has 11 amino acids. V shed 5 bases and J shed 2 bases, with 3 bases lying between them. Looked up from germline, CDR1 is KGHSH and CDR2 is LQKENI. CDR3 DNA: TGTGCCAGCTCATCTCAAGAGACCCAGTACTTC. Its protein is CASSSQETQYF.

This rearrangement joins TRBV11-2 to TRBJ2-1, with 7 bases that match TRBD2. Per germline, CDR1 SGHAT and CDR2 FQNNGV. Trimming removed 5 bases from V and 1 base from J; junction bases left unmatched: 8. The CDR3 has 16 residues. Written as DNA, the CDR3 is TGTGCCAGCAGCCCAACGGGGGAGGGATCCTACAATGAGCAGTTCTTC. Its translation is CASSPTGEGSYNEQFF.

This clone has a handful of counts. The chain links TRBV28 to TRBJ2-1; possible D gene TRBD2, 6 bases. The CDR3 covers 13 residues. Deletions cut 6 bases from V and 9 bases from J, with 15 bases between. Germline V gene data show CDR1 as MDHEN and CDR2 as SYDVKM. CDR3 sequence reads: CASRRSGVGEQFF. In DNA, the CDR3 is TGTGCCAGCAGGAGATCGGGGGTCGGTGAGCAGTTCTTC.

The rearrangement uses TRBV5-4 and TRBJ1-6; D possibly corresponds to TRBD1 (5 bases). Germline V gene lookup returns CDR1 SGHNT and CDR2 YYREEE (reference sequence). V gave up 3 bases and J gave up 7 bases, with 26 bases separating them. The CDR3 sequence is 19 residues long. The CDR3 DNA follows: TGTGCCAGCAGCTCGGCGGCGACCAACACGGGACGGGGGAATTCACCCCTCCACTTT. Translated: CASSSAATNTGRGNSPLHF.

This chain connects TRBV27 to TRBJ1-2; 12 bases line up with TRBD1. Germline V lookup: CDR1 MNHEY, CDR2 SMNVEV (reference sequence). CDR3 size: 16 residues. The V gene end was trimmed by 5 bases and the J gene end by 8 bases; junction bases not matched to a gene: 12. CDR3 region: CASSRDSGTGGRGYTF. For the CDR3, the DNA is TGTGCCAGCAGTAGAGATTCCGGGACAGGGGGCAGGGGCTACACCTTC.

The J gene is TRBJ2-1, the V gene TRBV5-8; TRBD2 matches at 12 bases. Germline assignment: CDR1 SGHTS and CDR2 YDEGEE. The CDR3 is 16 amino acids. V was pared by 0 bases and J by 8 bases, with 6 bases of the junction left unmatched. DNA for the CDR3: TGTGCCAGCAGCTTGGGACTAGCGGGGGCGCACGATGAGCAGTTCTTC. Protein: CASSLGLAGAHDEQFF.

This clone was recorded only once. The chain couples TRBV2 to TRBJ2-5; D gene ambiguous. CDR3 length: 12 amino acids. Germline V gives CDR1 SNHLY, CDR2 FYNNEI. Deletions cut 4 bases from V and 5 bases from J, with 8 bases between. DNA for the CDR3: TGTGCCAGCAGTGTCGTCGCGGAGACCCAGTACTTC. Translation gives CASSVVAETQYF.

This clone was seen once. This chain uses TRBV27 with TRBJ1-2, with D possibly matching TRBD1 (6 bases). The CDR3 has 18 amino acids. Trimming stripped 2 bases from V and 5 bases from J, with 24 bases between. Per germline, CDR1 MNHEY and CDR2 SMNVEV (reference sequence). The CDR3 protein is CASSLGQAAGGRGYGYTF. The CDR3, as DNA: TGTGCCAGCAGTTTAGGGCAGGCAGCAGGAGGAAGGGGGTATGGCTACACCTTC.

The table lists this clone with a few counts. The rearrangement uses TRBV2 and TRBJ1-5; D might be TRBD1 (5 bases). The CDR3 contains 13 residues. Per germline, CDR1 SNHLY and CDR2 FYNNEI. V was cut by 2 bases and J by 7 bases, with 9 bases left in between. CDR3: CASSEQGSQPQHF. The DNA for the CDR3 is TGTGCCAGCAGTGAACAGGGTAGCCAGCCCCAGCATTTT.

The CDR3 loop reads CASSTQGGGTEAFF. The CDR3 DNA sequence: TGCGCCAGCAGTACTCAGGGGGGTGGCACTGAAGCTTTCTTT. The rearrangement joins TRBV5-1 to TRBJ1-1, with 7 nucleotides matching TRBD1. The germline CDR1 and CDR2 sequences are SGHRS and YFSETQ. V gave up 5 bases and J gave up 4 bases; unmatched junction bases: 8. The CDR3 contains 14 residues.

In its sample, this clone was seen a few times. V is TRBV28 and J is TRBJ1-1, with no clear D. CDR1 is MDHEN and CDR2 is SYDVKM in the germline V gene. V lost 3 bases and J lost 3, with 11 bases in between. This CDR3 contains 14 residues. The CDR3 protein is CASSLRPRYTEAFF. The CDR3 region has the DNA TGTGCCAGCAGTTTGAGGCCCCGTTACACTGAAGCTTTCTTT.

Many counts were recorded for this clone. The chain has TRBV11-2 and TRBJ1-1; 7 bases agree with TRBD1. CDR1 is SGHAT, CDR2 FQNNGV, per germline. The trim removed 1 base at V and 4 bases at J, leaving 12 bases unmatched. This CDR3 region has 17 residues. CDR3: CASSLVGQLGTGTEAFF. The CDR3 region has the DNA TGTGCCAGCAGCTTAGTGGGACAGCTGGGCACGGGCACTGAAGCTTTCTTT.

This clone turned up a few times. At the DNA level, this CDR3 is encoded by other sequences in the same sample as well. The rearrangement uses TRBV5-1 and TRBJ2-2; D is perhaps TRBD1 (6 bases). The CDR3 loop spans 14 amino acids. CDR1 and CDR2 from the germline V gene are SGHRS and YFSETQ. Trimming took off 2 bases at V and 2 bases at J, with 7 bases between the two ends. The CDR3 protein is CASSLQGNTGELFF. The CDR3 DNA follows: TGCGCCAGCAGCTTACAGGGAAACACCGGGGAGCTGTTTTTT.

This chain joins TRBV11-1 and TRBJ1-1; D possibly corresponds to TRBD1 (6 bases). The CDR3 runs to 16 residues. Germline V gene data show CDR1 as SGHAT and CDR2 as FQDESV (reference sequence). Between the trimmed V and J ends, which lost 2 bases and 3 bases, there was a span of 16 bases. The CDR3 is CASSLREIKGDTEAFF. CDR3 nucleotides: TGTGCCAGCAGCTTAAGGGAGATTAAGGGGGACACTGAAGCTTTCTTT. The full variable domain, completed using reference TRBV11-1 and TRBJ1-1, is EAEVAQSPRYKITEKSQAVAFWCDPISGHATLYWYRQILGQGPELLVQFQDESVVDDSQLPKDRFSAERLKGVDSTLKIQPAELGDSAMYLCASSLREIKGDTEAFFGQGTRLTVV.

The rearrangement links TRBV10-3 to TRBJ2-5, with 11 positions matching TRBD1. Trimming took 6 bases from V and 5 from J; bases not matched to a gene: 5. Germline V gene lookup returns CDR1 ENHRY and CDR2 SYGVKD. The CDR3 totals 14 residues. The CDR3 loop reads CAISWTGGMETQYF. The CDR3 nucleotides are TGTGCCATCAGCTGGACAGGGGGCATGGAGACCCAGTACTTC.

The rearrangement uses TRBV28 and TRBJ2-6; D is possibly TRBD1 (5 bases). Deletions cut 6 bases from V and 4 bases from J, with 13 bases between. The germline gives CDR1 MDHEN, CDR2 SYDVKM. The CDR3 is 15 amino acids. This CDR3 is CASSTKGAGANVLTF. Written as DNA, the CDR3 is TGTGCCAGCAGCACCAAAGGGGCGGGGGCCAACGTCCTGACTTTC.

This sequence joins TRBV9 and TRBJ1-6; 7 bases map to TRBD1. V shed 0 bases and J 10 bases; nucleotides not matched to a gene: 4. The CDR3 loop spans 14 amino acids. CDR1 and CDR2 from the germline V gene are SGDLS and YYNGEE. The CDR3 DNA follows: TGTGCCAGCAGCGTAGGACAGGGTCGATCACCCCTCCACTTT. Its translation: CASSVGQGRSPLHF.

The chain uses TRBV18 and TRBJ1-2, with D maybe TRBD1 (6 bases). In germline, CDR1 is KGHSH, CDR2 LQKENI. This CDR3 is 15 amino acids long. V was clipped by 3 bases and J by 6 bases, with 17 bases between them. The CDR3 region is CASSPAGQQTDGYTF. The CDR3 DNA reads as TGTGCCAGCTCACCTGCCGGACAGCAAACCGATGGCTACACCTTC.

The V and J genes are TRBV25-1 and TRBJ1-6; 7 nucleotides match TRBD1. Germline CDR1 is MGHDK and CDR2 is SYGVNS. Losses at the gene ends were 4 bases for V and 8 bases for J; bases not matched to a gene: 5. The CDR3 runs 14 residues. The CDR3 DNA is TGTGCCAGCAGTGTAACGACAGGGCATTCACCCCTCCACTTT. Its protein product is CASSVTTGHSPLHF.

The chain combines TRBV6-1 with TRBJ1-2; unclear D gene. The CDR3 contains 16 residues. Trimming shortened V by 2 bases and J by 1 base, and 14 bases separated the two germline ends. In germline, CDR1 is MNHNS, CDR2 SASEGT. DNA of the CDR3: TGTGCCAGCAGTGAAAATTGGGCAGGTCTTAACTATGGCTACACCTTC. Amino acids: CASSENWAGLNYGYTF.

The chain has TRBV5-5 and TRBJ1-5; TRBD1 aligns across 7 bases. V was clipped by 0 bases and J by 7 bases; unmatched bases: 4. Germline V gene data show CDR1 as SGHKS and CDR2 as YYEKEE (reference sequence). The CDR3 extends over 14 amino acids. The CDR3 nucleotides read TGTGCCAGCAGCTTGGAGGGGGCGGTGCAGCCCCAGCATTTT. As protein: CASSLEGAVQPQHF.

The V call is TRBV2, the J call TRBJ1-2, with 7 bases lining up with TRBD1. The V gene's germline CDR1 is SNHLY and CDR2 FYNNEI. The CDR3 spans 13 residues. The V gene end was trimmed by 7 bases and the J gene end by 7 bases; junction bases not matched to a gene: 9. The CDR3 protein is CASIKTGIAGYTF. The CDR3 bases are TGTGCCAGCATCAAGACAGGGATCGCTGGCTACACCTTC.